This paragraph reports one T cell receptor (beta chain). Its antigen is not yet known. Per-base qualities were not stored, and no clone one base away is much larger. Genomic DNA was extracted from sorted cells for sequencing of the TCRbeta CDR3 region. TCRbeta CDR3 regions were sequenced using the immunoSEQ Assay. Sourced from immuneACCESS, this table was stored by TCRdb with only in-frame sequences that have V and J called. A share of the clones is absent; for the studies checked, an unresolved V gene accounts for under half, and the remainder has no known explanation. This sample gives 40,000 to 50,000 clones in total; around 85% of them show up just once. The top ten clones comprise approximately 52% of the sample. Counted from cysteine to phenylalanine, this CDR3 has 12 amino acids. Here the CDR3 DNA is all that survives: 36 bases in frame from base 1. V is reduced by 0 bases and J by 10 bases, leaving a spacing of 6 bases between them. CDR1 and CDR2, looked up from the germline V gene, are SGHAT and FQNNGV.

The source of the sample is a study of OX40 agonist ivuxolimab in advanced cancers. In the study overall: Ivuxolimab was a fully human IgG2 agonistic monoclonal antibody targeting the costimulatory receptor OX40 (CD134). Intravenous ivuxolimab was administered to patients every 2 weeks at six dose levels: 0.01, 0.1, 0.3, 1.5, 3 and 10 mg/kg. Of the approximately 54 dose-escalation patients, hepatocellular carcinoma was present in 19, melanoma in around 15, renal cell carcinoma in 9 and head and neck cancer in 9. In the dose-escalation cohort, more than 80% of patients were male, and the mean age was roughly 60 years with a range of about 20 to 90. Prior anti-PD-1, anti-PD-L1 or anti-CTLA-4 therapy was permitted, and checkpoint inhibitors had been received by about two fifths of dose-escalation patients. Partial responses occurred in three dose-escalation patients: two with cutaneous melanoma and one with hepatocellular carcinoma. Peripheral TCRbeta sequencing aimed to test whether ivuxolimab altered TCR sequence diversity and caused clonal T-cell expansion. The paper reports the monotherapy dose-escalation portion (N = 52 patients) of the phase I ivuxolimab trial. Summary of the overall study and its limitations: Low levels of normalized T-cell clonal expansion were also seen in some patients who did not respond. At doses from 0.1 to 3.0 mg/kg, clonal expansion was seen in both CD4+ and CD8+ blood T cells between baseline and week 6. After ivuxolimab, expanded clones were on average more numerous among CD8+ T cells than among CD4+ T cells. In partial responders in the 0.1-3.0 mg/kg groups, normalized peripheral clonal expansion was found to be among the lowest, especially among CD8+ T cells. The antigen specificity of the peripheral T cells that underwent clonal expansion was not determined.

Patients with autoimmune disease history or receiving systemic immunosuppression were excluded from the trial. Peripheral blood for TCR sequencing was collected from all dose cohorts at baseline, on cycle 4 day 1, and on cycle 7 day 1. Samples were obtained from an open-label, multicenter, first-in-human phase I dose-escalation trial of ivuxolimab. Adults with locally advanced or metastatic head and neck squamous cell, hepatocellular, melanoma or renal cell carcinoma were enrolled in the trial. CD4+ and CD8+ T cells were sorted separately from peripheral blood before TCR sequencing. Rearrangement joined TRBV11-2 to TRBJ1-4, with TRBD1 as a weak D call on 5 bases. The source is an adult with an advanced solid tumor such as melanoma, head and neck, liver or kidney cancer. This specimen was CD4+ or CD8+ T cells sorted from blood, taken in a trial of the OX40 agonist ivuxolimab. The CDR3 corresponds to CASSLERGKLFF. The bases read TGTGCCAGCAGCTTAGAGAGGGGAAAACTGTTTTTT.